This T cell receptor beta chain is drawn from a study of T cells in Graves' hyperthyroidism and ophthalmopathy. Using RNA transcripts as the source, TCR beta CDR3 regions were amplified. The TCR CDR3 first-round RT-PCR relied on the HTBI primer set. TCRdb called the multiplex PCR reads again in MiXCR, with one record for every CDR3 protein. The table lists about 500,000 distinct CDR3 sequences, roughly 16% of them singletons. Germline-derived CDR1 and CDR2 are SGHDN and FVKESK. Trimming left V 4 bases short and J 9 bases short, with 7 bases between. The CDR3 loop spans 12 amino acids. Patients with uncontrolled infections, other autoimmune diseases, pregnancy or lactation were excluded.

Sequenced material: blood. This sequence originates from a woman between 25 and 40 years old with Graves' ophthalmopathy. J is TRBJ1-6 and V is TRBV14; D is uncertain. The CDR3 is CASSPQGSPLHF. In nucleotides, the CDR3 is TGTGCCAGCAGCCCCCAAGGTTCACCCCTCCACTTT.